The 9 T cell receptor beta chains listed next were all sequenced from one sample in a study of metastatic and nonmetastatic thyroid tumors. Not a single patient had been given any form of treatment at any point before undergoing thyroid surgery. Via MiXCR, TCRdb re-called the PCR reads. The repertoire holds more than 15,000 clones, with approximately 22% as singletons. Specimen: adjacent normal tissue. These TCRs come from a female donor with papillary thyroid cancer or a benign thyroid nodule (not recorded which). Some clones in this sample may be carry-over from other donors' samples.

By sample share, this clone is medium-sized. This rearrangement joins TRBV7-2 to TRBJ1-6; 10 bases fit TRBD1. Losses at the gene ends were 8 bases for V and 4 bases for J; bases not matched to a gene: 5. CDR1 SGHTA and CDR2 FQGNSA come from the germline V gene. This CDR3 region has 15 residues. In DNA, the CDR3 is TGTGCCAGCCGGGGACAGGGGTTGTATAATTCACCCCTCCACTTT. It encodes CASRGQGLYNSPLHF.

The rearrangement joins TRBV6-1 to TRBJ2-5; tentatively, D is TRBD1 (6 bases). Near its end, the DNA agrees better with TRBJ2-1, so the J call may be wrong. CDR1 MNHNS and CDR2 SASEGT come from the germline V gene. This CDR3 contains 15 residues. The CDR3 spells CASGPRGLPISEQFF. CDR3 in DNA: TGTGCCAGCGGGCCCAGGGGCTTGCCCATTAGTGAGCAGTTCTTC.

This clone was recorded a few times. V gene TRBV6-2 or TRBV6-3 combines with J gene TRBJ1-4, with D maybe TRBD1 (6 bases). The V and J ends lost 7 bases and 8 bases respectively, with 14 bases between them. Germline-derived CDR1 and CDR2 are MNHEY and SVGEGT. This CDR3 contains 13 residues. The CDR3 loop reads CASTTGNREKLFF. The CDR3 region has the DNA TGTGCCAGCACAACAGGGAACCGGGAAAAACTGTTTTTT.

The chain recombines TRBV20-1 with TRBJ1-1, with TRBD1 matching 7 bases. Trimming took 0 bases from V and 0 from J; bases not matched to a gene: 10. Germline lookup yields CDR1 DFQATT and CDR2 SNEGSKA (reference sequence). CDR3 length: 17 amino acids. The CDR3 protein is CSARDRGTVEVNTEAFF. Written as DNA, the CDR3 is TGCAGTGCTAGAGATAGAGGGACAGTGGAAGTGAACACTGAAGCTTTCTTT.

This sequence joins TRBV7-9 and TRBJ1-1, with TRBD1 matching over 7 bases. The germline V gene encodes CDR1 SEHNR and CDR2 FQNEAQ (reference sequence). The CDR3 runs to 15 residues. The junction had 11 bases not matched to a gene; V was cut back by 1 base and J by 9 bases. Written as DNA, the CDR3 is TGTGCCAGCAGCTTAGTGGGGCAGGGGGGAATCAAAGCTTTCTTT. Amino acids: CASSLVGQGGIKAFF.

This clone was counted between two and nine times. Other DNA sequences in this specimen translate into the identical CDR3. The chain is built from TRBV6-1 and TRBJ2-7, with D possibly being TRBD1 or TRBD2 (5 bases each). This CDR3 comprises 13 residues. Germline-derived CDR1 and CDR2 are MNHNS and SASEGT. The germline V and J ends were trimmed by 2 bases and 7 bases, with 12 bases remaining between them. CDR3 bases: TGTGCCAGCAGTGAATGGGGGAACGGTGAGCAGTACTTC. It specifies CASSEWGNGEQYF.

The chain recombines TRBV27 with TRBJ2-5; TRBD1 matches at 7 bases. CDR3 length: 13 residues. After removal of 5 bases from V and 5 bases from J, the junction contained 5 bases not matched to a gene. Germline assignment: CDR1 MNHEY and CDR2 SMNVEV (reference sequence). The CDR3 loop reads CASSMGQRETQYF. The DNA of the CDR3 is TGTGCCAGCAGTATGGGACAGAGGGAGACCCAGTACTTC.

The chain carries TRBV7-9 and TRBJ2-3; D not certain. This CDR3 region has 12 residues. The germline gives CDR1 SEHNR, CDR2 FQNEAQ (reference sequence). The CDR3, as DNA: TGTGCTCAACGCTGGGGCACAGATACGCAGTATTTT. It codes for CAQRWGTDTQYF. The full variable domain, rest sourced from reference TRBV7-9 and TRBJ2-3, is DTGVSQNPRHKITKRGQNVTFRCDPISEHNRLYWYRQTLGQGPEFLTYFQNEAQLEKSRLLSDRFSAERPKGSFSTLEIQRTEQGDSAMYLCAQRWGTDTQYFGPGTRLTVL.

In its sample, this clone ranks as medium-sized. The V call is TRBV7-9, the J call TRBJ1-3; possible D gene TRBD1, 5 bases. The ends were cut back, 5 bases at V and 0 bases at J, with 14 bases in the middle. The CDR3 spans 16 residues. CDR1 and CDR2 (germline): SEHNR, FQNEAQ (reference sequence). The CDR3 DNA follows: TGTGCCAGCAGCCCGCCGGGGCCCCCCTCTGGAAACACCATATATTTT. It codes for CASSPPGPPSGNTIYF.